Each of the 7 T cell receptor beta chains below was sequenced from the same sample in a study of blood T cell repertoires in COVID-19. TCRdb's copy holds only in-frame clones and misses some; the assay was immunoSEQ multiplex PCR. The sample consists of 200,000 to 300,000 clones, more than 85% of them appearing once. The sample was peripheral blood. These receptors originate from a person between 18 and 35 years old with COVID-19, enrolled during active disease.

V gene TRBV6-5 combines with J gene TRBJ2-1; D is possibly TRBD2 (6 bases). V was cut by 8 bases and J by 2 bases, with 10 bases left in between. The CDR3 loop spans 13 amino acids. The germline V gene has CDR1 MNHEY and CDR2 SVGAGI. The CDR3 spells CASRDLAYNEQFF. CDR3 nucleotide sequence: TGTGCCAGCCGGGACTTAGCCTACAATGAGCAGTTCTTC.

This chain connects TRBV13 to TRBJ1-1; D might be TRBD1 (5 bases). Germline V lookup: CDR1 PRHDT, CDR2 FYEKMQ (reference sequence). CDR3 length: 12 amino acids. V was trimmed by 5 bases and J by 5 bases, leaving 9 bases between them. CDR3 DNA: TGTGCCAGCAGCGCCAGGGCTACTGAAGCTTTCTTT. This translates into CASSARATEAFF.

The rearrangement uses TRBV27 and TRBJ2-1; maybe TRBD1 (5 bases). The CDR3 is 13 residues long. Germline loops: CDR1 MNHEY, CDR2 SMNVEV (reference sequence). Trimming left V 4 bases short and J 9 bases short, with 13 bases between. The CDR3, as DNA: TGTGCCAGCAGTTCAATCTATAGGGGTGAGCAGTTCTTC. Its protein product is CASSSIYRGEQFF.

The chain recombines TRBV3-1 (or the pseudogene TRBV3-2) with TRBJ2-1; 10 nucleotides align to TRBD2. In germline, CDR1 is LGHDT, CDR2 YNNKEL (reference sequence). Unmatched junction bases numbered 6, after V lost 5 bases and J lost 5 bases. The CDR3 consists of 15 residues. CDR3 sequence: CASSYPSGRDNEQFF. The CDR3 DNA reads as TGTGCCAGCAGCTATCCTAGCGGGAGAGACAATGAGCAGTTCTTC.

The table lists this clone with a few counts. The chain has TRBV4-1 and TRBJ1-5; 11 bases are shared with TRBD1. There are 17 residues in the CDR3. CDR1 MGHRA and CDR2 YSYEKL come from the germline V gene. The J segment lost 5 bases and the V segment lost 2 bases, leaving 8 bases of the junction unmatched. The CDR3 sequence: CASSQPFLGQGDQPQHF. Written as DNA, the CDR3 is TGCGCCAGCAGCCAACCATTTTTGGGACAGGGGGATCAGCCCCAGCATTTT.

V usage is TRBV10-3 and J usage is TRBJ2-3; 14 bases fit TRBD2. Germline V gene lookup returns CDR1 ENHRY and CDR2 SYGVKD. The CDR3 extends over 17 amino acids. V lost 6 bases and J lost 6; bases outside the gene matches: 11. CDR3 loop: CAIRQPGLAGVPDTQYF. CDR3 DNA sequence: TGTGCCATCAGGCAACCGGGACTAGCGGGAGTCCCGGATACGCAGTATTTT.

The chain combines TRBV28 with TRBJ1-2, with TRBD1 as a possible D gene (6 bases). Germline values: CDR1 MDHEN, CDR2 SYDVKM. The V and J ends lost 4 bases and 6 bases respectively, with 15 bases between them. The CDR3 is made up of 14 amino acids. In DNA, the CDR3 is TGTGCCAGCAGTTCGACAGGAGATGGGGATGGCTACACCTTC. This codes for CASSSTGDGDGYTF.